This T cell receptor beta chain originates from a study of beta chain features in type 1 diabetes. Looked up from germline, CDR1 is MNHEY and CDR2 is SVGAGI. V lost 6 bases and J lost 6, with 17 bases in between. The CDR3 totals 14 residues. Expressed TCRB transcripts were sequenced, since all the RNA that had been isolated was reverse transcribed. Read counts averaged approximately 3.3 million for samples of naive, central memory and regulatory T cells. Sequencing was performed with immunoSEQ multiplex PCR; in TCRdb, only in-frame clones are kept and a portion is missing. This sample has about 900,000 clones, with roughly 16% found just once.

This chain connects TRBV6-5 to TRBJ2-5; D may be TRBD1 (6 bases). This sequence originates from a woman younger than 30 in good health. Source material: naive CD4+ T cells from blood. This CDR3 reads CASRKDSRKKTQYF. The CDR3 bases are TGTGCCAGCAGAAAGGACAGCCGGAAGAAGACCCAGTACTTC.